This T cell receptor beta chain was sequenced during a study of T-cell memory formation after mild COVID-19. Study-level results: Several responding clones turned up in pre-infection memory, indicating that cross-reactive memory may have taken part.

Only a few counts were recorded for this clonotype. Its antigen is not known. The length of the CDR3 is 20 residues. The germline V gene encodes CDR1 LGHDT and CDR2 YNNKEL (reference sequence). The J segment lost 2 bases and the V segment lost 5 bases, leaving 18 bases of the junction unmatched. MiXCR, run by TCRdb on the 5' RACE reads, gives a single entry per CDR3 protein. The repertoire has roughly 600,000 distinct CDR3 sequences, approximately 19% of them found once; the top ten carry around 12%. The TCR was taken from an adult woman who had mild COVID-19 (a few samples of this study predate the infection). Cell type and time point are not known. What was sequenced was PBMCs or a T cell subset sorted from them (not recorded which). J is TRBJ2-5 and V is TRBV3-1; 12 nucleotides line up with TRBD2. CDR3 loop: CASSDHPASGGAGRQETQYF. CDR3 nucleotide sequence: TGTGCCAGCAGCGACCATCCTGCTAGCGGGGGGGCAGGTCGTCAAGAGACCCAGTACTTC.